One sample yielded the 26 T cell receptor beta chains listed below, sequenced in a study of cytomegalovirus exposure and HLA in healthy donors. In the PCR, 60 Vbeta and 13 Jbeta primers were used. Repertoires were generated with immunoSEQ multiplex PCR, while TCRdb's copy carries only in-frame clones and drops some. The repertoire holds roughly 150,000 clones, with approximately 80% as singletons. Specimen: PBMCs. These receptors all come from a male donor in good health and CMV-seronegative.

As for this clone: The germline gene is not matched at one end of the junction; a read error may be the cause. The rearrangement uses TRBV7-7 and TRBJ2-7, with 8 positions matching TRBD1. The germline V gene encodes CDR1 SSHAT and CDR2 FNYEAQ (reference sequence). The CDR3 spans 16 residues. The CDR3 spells CASSTDDSTGAYEQYF. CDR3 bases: TGTGCTAGCAGCACCGATGATTCGACAGGGGCCTACGAGCAGTACTTC.

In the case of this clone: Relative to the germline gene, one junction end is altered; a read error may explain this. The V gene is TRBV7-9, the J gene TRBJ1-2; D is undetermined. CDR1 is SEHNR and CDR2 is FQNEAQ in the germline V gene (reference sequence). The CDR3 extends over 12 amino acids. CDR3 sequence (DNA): TGTTCCAGCAGCTTAAACTACTATGGCTACACCTTC. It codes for CSSSLNYYGYTF.

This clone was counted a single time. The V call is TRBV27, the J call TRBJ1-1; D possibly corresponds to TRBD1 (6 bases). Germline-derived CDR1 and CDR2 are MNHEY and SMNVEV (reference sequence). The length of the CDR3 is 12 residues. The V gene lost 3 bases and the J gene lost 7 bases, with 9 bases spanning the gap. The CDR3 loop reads CASSFRRGEAFF. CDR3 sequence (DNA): TGTGCCAGCAGTTTTCGCAGGGGTGAAGCTTTCTTT.

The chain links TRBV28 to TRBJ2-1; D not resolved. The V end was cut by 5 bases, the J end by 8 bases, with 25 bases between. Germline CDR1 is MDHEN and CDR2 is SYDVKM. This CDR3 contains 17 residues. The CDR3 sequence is CASSALVGYVASDEQFF. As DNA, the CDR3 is TGTGCCAGCAGTGCGCTGGTGGGCTATGTGGCGTCCGATGAGCAGTTCTTC.

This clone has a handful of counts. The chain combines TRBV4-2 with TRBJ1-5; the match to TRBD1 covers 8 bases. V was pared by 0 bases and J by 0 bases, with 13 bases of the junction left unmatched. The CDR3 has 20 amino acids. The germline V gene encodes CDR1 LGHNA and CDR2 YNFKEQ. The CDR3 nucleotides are TGTGCCAGCAGCCAAGAACCTAGACAGGGGCAATTTGGTAGCAATCAGCCCCAGCATTTT. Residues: CASSQEPRQGQFGSNQPQHF.

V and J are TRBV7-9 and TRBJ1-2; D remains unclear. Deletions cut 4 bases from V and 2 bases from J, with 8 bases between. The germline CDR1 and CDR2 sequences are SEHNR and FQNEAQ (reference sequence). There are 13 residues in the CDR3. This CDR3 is CASSSDGNYGYTF. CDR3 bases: TGTGCCAGCAGCTCCGACGGGAACTATGGCTACACCTTC.

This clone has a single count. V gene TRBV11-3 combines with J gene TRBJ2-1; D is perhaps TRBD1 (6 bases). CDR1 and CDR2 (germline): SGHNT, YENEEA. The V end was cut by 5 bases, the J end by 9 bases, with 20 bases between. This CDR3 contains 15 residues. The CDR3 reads CASSHAAQGHTEQFF. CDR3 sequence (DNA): TGTGCCAGCAGCCACGCAGCGCAGGGACACACTGAGCAGTTCTTC.

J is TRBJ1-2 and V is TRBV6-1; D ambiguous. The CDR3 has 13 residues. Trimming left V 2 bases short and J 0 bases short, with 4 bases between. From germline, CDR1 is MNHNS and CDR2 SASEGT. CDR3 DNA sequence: TGTGCCAGCAGTGAACCAGCTAACTATGGCTACACCTTC. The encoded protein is CASSEPANYGYTF.

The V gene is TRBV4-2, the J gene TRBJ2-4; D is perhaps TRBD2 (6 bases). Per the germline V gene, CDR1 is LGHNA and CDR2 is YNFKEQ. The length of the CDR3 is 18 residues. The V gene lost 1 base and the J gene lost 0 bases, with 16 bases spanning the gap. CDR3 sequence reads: CASSQGPLASIAKNIQYF. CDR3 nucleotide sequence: TGTGCCAGCAGCCAAGGACCCCTAGCGTCCATAGCCAAAAACATTCAGTACTTC.

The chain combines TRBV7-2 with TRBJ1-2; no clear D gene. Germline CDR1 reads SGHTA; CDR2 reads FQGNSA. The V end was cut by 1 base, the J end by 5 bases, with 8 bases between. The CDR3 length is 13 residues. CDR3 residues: CASSLVLGYGYTF. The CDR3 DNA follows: TGTGCCAGCAGCTTAGTTCTCGGTTATGGCTACACCTTC.

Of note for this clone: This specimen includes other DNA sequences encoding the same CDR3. The CDR3 nucleotides are TGTGCCAGCTCACCACCGGGACTAGCGACGAACACCGGGGAGCTGTTTTTT. This encodes CASSPPGLATNTGELFF. V usage is TRBV18 and J usage is TRBJ2-2; TRBD2 agrees at 10 bases. Germline trimming cut 0 bases from V and 0 bases from J; bases unmatched to any gene: 1. The CDR3 contains 17 residues. From germline, CDR1 is KGHSH and CDR2 LQKENI. The variable domain in full, with the rest retrieved from reference TRBV18 and TRBJ2-2, is NAGVMQNPRHLVRRRGQEARLRCSPMKGHSHVYWYRQLPEEGLKFMVYLQKENIIDESGMPKERFSAEFPKEGPSILRIQQVVRGDSAAYFCASSPPGLATNTGELFFGEGSRLTVL.

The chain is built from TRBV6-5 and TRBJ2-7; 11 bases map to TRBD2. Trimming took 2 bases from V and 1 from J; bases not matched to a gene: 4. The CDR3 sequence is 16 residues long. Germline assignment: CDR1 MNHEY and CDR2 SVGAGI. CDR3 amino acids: CASSYLGTSGSYEQYF. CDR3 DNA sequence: TGTGCCAGCAGTTACCTTGGGACTAGCGGTTCCTACGAGCAGTACTTC.

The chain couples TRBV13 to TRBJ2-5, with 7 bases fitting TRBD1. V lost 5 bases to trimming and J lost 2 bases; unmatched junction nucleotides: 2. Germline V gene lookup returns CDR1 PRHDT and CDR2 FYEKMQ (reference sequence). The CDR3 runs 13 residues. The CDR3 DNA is TGTGCCAGCAGCCGGGACAGACAAGAGACCCAGTACTTC. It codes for CASSRDRQETQYF.

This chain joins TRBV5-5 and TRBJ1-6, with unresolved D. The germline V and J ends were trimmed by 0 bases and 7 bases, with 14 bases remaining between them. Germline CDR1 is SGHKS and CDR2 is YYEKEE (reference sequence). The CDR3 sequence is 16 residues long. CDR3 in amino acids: CASSLAGWSGNSPLHF. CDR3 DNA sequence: TGTGCCAGCAGCTTGGCCGGGTGGAGTGGCAATTCACCCCTCCACTTT.

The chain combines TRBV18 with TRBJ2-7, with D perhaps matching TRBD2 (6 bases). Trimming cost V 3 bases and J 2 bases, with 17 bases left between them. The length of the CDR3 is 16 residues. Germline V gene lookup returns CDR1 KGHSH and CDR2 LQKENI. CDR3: CASSPGGAGGTYEQYF. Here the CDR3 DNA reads TGTGCCAGCTCACCCGGGGGAGCGGGTGGCACCTACGAGCAGTACTTC.

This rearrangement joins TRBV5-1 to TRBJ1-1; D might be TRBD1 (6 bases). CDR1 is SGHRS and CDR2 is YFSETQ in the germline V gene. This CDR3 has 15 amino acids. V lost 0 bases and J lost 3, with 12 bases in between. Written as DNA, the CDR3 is TGCGCCAGCAGCTTGGCGGGGGGGGCGGACACTGAAGCTTTCTTT. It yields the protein CASSLAGGADTEAFF.

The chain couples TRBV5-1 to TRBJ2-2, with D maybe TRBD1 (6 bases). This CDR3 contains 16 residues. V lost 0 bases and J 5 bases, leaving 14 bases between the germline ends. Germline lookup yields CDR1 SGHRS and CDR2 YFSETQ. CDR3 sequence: CASSLGGTIGTGELFF. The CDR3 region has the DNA TGCGCCAGCAGCTTGGGGGGGACAATCGGTACCGGGGAGCTGTTTTTT.

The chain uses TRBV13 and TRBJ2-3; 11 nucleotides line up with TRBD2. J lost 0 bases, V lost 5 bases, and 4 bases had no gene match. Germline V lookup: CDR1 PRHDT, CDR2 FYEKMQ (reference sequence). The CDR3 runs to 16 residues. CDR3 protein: CASSLRTSGSTDTQYF. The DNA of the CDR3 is TGTGCCAGCAGCCTCCGGACTAGCGGGAGCACAGATACGCAGTATTTT.

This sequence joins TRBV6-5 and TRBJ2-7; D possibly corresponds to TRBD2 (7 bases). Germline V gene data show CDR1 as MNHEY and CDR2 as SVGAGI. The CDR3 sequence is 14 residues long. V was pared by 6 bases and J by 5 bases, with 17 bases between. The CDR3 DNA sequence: TGTGCCAGCAGCCTTGGGGGGGCTAGTGACGAGCAGTACTTC. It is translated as CASSLGGASDEQYF.

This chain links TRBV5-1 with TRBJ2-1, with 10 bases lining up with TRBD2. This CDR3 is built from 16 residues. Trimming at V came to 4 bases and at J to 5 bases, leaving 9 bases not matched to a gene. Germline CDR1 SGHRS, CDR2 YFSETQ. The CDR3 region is CASSVGSSGGHNEQFF. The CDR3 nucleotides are TGCGCCAGCAGCGTTGGGAGTAGCGGGGGGCACAATGAGCAGTTCTTC.

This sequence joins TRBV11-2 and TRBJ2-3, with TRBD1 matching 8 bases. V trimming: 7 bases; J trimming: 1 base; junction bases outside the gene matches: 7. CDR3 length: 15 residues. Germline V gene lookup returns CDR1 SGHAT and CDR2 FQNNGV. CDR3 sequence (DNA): TGTGCCAGCAACCTCATGACAGGGGGCACAGATACGCAGTATTTT. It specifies CASNLMTGGTDTQYF.

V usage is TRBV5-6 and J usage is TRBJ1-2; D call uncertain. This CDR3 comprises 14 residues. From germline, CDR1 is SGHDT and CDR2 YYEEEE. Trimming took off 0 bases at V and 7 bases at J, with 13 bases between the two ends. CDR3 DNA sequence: TGTGCCAGCAGCTTGGTGGACTACACGGGTGGCTACACCTTC. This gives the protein CASSLVDYTGGYTF.

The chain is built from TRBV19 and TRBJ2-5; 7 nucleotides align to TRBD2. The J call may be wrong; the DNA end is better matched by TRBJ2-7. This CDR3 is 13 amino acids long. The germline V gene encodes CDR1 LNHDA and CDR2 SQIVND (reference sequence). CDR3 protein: CASSSRGDYEQYF. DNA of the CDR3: TGTGCCAGTAGTAGCCGGGGGGACTACGAGCAGTACTTC.

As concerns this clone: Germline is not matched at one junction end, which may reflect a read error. CDR3 DNA sequence: TGTGCCAGCAGCTTAGTGGGCCAGGGAGGCAATCAGCCCCGGCATTTT. Translation gives CASSLVGQGGNQPRHF. This chain connects TRBV7-2 to TRBJ1-5, with D perhaps matching TRBD1 (5 bases). Germline V gives CDR1 SGHTA, CDR2 FQGNSA. The CDR3 contains 16 residues.

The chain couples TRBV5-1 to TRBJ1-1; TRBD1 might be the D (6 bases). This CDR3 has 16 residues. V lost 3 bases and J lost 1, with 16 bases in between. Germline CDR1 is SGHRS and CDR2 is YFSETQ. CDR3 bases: TGCGCCAGCAGCTCGTCACTCGGACAGCGGAACACTGAAGCTTTCTTT. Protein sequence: CASSSSLGQRNTEAFF.

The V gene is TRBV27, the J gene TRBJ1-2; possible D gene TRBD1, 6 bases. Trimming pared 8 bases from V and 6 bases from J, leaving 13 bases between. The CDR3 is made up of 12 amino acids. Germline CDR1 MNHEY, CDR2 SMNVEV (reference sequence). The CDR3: CASRIQGNGYTF. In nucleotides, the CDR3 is TGTGCCAGCCGTATCCAGGGGAATGGCTACACCTTC.